This T cell receptor (beta chain) was captured by sequencing in a study of PD-L1 blockade in urothelial cancer. In the study overall: Male sex and bladder-origin urothelial cancer characterized about 85% of the 29 patients. Blood samples had a median of around 140,000 T cells, roughly 84,000 unique TCRs, and clonality about 0.074.

Here immunoSEQ multiplex PCR was the method, and the copy in TCRdb shows in-frame clones only, minus some. Of some 84,000 clones in the sample, over 80% were seen once. With 4 bases clipped from V and 7 bases from J, the junction kept 9 bases outside the gene matches. Looked up from germline, CDR1 is SEHNR and CDR2 is FQNEAQ (reference sequence). The CDR3 runs 15 residues. This TCR derives from a man in his 70s with urothelial cancer. The rearrangement links TRBV7-9 to TRBJ2-1; 8 nucleotides line up with TRBD1. This specimen was PBMCs, taken around atezolizumab (anti-PD-L1) treatment. The DNA of the CDR3 is TGTGCCAGCAGCTCGACCAACAGGGGGATTAATGAGCAGTTCTTC. Encoded protein: CASSSTNRGINEQFF.